This T cell receptor (beta chain) comes out of a study of blood T cells in healthy people across ages. Notes on the study in general: The fall in TCR beta diversity per million T cells was roughly linear with age. Researchers deemed the diversity estimates from one million T cells underestimates.

The CDR3 consists of 9 residues. Germline loops: CDR1 SQVTM, CDR2 ANQGSEA. Combining a sample-barcoded 5' primer with a J-beta primer mix, a second PCR ran for about 6 to 11 cycles. TCRdb re-called the 5' RACE reads through MiXCR, storing one row per CDR3 protein. The repertoire has under 800,000 distinct CDR3 sequences, approximately 43% of them found once; the top ten carry 20% to 25%. A remark on this clonotype: Its antigen is unidentified.

Each sample gave at least 7 million isolated PBMCs. Total RNA was isolated from each sample in quantities of at least 5 micrograms. The sample was blood. V is TRBV29-1 and J is TRBJ2-7; no definite D call. The origin of this receptor is a woman between 55 and 75 years old in good health. The CDR3 nucleotides are TGCAACCTGCCCAGCGAGCAGTACTTC. This sequence encodes CNLPSEQYF.